This T cell receptor beta chain was sequenced during a study of blood T cell repertoires in COVID-19. Study-level background: Collection of acute and convalescent COVID-19 samples took place in the United States, Italy and Spain. The cDNA or gDNA used as material had been derived from T cells, B-cell-depleted T cells, or PBMCs.

This clone appeared a few times. Authors' methods: Reference gene primer amplification in the assay estimated nucleated cell counts. Method: immunoSEQ multiplex PCR; TCRdb's copy keeps in-frame clones and lacks some. D and trimming were read from the DNA, whereas the V and J calls and clone size are those reported in that table. The sample carries around 25,000 clones, about 72% recorded once. V dropped 5 bases and J dropped 5; count of bases not matched to a gene: 3. Germline CDR1 reads LNHDA; CDR2 reads SQIVND (reference sequence). CDR3 length: 13 residues. This TCR was sampled from a woman at least 80 years old with acute or convalescent COVID-19. The material sequenced was peripheral blood. The chain carries TRBV19 and TRBJ2-7; 10 nucleotides match TRBD1. The CDR3 sequence: CASSRDRGHEQYF. DNA for the CDR3: TGTGCCAGTAGTCGGGACAGGGGCCACGAGCAGTACTTC.